The subject of this entry is one T cell receptor (beta chain). This clonotype was seen at least ten times. What antigen it recognizes has not been identified. Per-base qualities were not stored, and no clone one base away is much larger. According to the germline V gene, CDR1 reads SGHAT and CDR2 reads FQNNGV. The CDR3 covers 16 residues, taking in both the cysteine and the phenylalanine. Only the CDR3 DNA stays, 48 bases, in frame from base 1. V and J are truncated by 0 bases and 6 bases respectively, leaving an intervening sequence of 18 bases. This sample is part of a study of molecular identifiers for immune sequencing clone quantification (dated 2018 in TCRdb). For the study in its entirety: For a replicate experiment, RNA from about 20,000 or 100,000 naive CD8 T cells was divided into five aliquots, of which four were sequenced. This methods study used CD8 T cells to benchmark TCR RNA copy counting and molecular-identifier clustering-based TCR repertoire sequencing (MIDCIRS).

Study-wide conclusions, independent of this receptor: Roughly 3 recovered TCR RNA copies per cell were obtained by modeling, versus roughly 10 by digital PCR, implying a capture efficiency of 30% to 35%. The naive libraries included spiked-in Jurkat TCR RNA (fewer than eleven copies' worth), and this Jurkat TCR RNA is not part of the donor repertoire. A single cell's worth of spiked-in Jurkat TCR RNA was reported detectable even among one million naive CD8 T cells. Clones above 20 RNA copies held over 99% of molecules in CMV-specific effector cells but under 1% in naive cells. Without barcode sub-clustering, chimeric consensus sequences inflated TCR diversity; chimeras reached as high as 47%. The sizes of highly expanded clones could end up underestimated when identical TCR molecules share a barcode.

Receptor libraries were prepared by PCR. The sample was run on an Illumina HiSeq 4000. Bulk TCR libraries were made following a previously described method, with the TCR primers given in Table S5. Total RNA was purified with the Qiagen AllPrep DNA/RNA kit. Before any analysis, reads coming from multiple sequencing runs of the same library were combined into one pool. Per the original workflow: Only reads with exact TCR constant sequence were kept, trimmed to 150 nt, and grouped by their 12-nt molecular barcodes. Within each barcode group, reads were sub-clustered at a 15% Levenshtein threshold, and quality-weighted consensus sequences were built per RNA molecule. Non-functional sequences were discarded, and so were lower-count sequences lying one edit away from another sequence. Barcode sub-clusters with fewer than 20% of the maximum read count were removed, based on fitting two negative binomial distributions. TCRdb took the public reads, trimmed them with fastp at Q25, ran MiXCR for clone calling and kept in-frame beta chains. CDR3 protein duplicates are merged, each entry listing the most common genes and DNA. TCRdb, rather than the study authors, made the V and J calls. This sample holds some 93,000 distinct CDR3 sequences; over 20% were observed only once. The ten largest account for approximately 1% of the sample.

Libraries of naive CD8 T cells were built from about 20,000 to 1,000,000 sorted cells, with 10%, 30% or 50% of the purified RNA used. Naive CD8 T cells, defined as CD8+CD4-CCR7+CD45RA+, were FACS-sorted into RLT Plus buffer on a BD FACSAria II. Around 10 TCR copies' worth of Jurkat RNA were spiked into about 20,000-1,000,000 naive CD8 T cell samples to test detection sensitivity. Enrichment of CD8 T cells was performed with RosetteSep CD8+ T Cell Enrichment Cocktail and Ficoll-Paque, after which ACK red cell lysis was carried out. The receptor was isolated from a human donor in good health. Some libraries in this study had Jurkat cell RNA spiked in. Material for sequencing was naive CD8+ T cells from blood, with Jurkat cell RNA spiked in. The label giving this sample's cell subset or site can be read as: FACS-sorted CD8+CD4-CCR7+CD45RA+ naive T cells. The rearrangement combines TRBV11-2 with TRBJ2-7; tentative D gene TRBD1, with 5 bases matching. The CDR3: CASSLDVSGPISEQYF. The DNA sequence is TGTGCCAGCAGCTTAGATGTGTCAGGGCCTATTTCCGAGCAGTACTTC.